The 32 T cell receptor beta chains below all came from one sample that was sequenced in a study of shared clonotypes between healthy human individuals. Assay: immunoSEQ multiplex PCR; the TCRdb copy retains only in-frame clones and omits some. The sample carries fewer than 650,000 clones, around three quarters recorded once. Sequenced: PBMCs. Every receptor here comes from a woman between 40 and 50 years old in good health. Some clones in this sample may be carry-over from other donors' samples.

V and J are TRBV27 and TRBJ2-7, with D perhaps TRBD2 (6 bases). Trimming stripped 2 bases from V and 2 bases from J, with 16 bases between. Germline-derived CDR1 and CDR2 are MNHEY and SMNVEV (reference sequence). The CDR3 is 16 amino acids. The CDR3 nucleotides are TGTGCCAGCAGTTTAAGGGCGGGACTGCAACCCTACGAGCAGTACTTC. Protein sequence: CASSLRAGLQPYEQYF.

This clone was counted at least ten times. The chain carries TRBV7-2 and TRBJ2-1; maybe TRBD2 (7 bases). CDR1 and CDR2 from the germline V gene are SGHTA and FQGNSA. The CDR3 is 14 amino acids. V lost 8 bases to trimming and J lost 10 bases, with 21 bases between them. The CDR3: CASSRGGGPQEQFF. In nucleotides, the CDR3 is TGTGCCAGCTCCAGGGGCGGGGGCCCCCAGGAGCAGTTCTTC.

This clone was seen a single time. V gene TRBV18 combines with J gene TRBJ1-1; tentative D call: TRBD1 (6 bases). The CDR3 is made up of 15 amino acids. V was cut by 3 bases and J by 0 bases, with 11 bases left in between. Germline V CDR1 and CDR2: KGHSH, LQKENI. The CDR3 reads CASSPGTTVNTEAFF. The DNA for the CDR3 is TGTGCCAGCTCACCGGGGACAACAGTGAACACTGAAGCTTTCTTT.

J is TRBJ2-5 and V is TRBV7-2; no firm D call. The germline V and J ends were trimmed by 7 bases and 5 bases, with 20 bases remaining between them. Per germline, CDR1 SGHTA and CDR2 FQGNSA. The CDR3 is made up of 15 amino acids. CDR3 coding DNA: TGTGCCAGCACCCGGTCGCCTCCTCGGGCGGAGACCCAGTACTTC. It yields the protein CASTRSPPRAETQYF.

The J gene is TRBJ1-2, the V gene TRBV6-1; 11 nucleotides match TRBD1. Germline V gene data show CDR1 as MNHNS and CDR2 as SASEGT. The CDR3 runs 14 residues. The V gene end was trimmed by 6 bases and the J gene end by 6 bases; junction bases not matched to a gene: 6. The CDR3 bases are TGTGCCAGCAGGGGCGGACAGGGGGCTGATGGCTACACCTTC. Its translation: CASRGGQGADGYTF.

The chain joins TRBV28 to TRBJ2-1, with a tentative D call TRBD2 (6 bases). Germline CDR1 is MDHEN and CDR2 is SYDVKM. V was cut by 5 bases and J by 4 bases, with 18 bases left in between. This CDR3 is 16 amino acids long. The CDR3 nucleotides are TGTGCCAGCAGTCCCCCGGGTGGCGGGGAATACAATGAGCAGTTCTTC. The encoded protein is CASSPPGGGEYNEQFF.

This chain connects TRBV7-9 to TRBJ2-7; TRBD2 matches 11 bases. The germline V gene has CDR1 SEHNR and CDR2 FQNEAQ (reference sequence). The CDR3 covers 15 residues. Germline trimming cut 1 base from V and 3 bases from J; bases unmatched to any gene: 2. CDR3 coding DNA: TGTGCCAGCAGCTTAGAGGGACTAGCGGTCTACGAGCAGTACTTC. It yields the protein CASSLEGLAVYEQYF.

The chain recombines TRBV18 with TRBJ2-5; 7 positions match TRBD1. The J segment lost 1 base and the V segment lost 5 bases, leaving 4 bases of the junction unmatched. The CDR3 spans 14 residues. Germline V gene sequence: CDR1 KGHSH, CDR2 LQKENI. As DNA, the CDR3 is TGTGCCAGCTCAGTACAGGGGACCCAAGAGACCCAGTACTTC. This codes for CASSVQGTQETQYF.

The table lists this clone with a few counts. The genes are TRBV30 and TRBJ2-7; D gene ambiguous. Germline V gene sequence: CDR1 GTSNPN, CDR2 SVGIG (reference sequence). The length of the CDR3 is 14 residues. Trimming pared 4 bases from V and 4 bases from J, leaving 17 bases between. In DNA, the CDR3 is TGTGCCTGGAATCCCCGGATGGTTTCTTACGAGCAGTACTTC. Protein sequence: CAWNPRMVSYEQYF. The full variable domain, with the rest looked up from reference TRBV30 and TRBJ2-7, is SQTIHQWPATLVQPVGSPLSLECTVEGTSNPNLYWYRQAAGRGLQLLFYSVGIGQISSEVPQNLSASRPQDRQFILSSKKLLLSDSGFYLCAWNPRMVSYEQYFGPGTRLTVT.

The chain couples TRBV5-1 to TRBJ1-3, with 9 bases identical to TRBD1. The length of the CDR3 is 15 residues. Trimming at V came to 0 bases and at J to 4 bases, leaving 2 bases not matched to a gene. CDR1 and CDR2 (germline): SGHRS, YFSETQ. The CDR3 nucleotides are TGCGCCAGCAGCTTGGTGGGACAGGGAGGAAACACCATATATTTT. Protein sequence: CASSLVGQGGNTIYF.

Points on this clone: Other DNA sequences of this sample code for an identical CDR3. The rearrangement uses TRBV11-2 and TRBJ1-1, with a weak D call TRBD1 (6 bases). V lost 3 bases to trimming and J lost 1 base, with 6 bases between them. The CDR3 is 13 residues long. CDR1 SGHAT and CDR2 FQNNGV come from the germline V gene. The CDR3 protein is CASSLDRNTEAFF. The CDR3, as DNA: TGTGCCAGCAGCTTGGACAGGAACACTGAAGCTTTCTTT.

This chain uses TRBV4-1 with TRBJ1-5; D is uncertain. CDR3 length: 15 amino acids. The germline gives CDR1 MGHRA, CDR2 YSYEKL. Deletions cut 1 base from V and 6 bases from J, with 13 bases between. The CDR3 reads CASSQGGWSSQPQHF. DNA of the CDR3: TGCGCCAGCAGCCAAGGGGGATGGTCGTCTCAGCCCCAGCATTTT.

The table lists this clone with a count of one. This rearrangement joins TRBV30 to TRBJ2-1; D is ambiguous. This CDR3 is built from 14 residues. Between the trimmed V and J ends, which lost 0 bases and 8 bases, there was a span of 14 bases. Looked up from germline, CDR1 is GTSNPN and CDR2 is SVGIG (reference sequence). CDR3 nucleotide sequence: TGTGCCTGGAGTGTACTTGGGCGGAGCGATGAGCAGTTCTTC. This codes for CAWSVLGRSDEQFF. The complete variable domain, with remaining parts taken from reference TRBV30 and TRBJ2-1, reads SQTIHQWPATLVQPVGSPLSLECTVEGTSNPNLYWYRQAAGRGLQLLFYSVGIGQISSEVPQNLSASRPQDRQFILSSKKLLLSDSGFYLCAWSVLGRSDEQFFGPGTRLTVL.

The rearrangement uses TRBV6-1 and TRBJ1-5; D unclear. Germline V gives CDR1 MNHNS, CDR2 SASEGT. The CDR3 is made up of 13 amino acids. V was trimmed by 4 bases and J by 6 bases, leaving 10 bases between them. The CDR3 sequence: CASSGDRAQPQHF. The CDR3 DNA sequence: TGTGCCAGCAGTGGGGATAGGGCTCAGCCCCAGCATTTT.

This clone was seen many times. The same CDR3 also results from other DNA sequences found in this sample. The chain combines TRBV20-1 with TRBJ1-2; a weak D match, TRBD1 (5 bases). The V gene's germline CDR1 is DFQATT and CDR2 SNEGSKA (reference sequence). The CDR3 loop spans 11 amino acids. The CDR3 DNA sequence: TGCAGGACCCAACGGGGGGACGGCTACACCTTC. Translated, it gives CRTQRGDGYTF.

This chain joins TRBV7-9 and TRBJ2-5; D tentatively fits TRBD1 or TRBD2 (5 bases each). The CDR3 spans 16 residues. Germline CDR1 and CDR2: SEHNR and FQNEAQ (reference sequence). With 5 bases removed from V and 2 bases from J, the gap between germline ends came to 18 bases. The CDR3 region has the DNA TGTGCCAGCAGCAACGAGGGGCGGGTGGGGCAAGAGACCCAGTACTTC. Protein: CASSNEGRVGQETQYF.

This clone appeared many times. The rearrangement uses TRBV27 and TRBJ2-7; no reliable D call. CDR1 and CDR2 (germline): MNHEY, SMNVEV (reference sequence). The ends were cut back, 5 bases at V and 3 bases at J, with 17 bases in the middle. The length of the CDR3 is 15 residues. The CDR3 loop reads CASSITGPRDYEQYF. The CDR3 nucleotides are TGTGCCAGCAGTATCACCGGCCCAAGGGACTACGAGCAGTACTTC.

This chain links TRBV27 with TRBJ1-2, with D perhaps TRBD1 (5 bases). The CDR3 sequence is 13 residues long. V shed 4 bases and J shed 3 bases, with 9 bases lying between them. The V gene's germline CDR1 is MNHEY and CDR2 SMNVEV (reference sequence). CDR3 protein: CASSSTVYYGYTF. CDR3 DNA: TGTGCCAGCAGTTCGACAGTTTACTATGGCTACACCTTC.

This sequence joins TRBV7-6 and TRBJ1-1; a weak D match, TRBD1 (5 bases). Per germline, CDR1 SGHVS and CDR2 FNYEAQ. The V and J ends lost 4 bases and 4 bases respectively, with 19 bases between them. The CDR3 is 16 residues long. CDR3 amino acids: CASSSTLGGGGTEAFF. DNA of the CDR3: TGTGCCAGCAGCTCCACCCTGGGGGGAGGTGGCACTGAAGCTTTCTTT.

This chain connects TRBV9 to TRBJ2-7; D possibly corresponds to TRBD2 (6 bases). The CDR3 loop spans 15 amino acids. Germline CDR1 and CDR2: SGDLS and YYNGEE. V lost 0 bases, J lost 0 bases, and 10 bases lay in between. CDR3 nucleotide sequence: TGTGCCAGCAGCGTAGAGGCGGGGAGCTCCTACGAGCAGTACTTC. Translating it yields CASSVEAGSSYEQYF.

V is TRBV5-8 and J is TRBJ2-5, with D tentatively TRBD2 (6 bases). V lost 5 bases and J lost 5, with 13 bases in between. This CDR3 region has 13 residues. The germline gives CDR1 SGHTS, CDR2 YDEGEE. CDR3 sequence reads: CASRLRGGETQYF. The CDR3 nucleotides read TGTGCCAGCAGACTGCGTGGGGGGGAGACCCAGTACTTC.

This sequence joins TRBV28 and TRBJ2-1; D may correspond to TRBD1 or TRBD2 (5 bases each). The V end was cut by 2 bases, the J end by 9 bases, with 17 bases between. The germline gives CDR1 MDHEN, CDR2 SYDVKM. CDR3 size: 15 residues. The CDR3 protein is CASSLGTHSDIEQFF. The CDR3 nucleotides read TGTGCCAGCAGTTTAGGGACCCACTCCGACATTGAGCAGTTCTTC. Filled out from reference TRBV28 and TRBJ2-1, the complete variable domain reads DVKVTQSSRYLVKRTGEKVFLECVQDMDHENMFWYRQDPGLGLRLIYFSYDVKMKEKGDIPEGYSVSREKKERFSLILESASTNQTSMYLCASSLGTHSDIEQFFGPGTRLTVL.

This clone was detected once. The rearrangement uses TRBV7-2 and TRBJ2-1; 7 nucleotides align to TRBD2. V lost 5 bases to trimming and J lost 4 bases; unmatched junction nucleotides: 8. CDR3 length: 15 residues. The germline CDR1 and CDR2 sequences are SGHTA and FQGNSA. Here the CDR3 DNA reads TGTGCCAGCAGCGAGAAGGGAGGGCGATACAATGAGCAGTTCTTC. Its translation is CASSEKGGRYNEQFF.

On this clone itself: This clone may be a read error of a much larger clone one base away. The CDR3 DNA reads TGTGCCAGCAGTGGGACAGGGCAGGGGCATCCCCAGCATTTT. This gives the protein CASSGTGQGHPQHF. The chain couples TRBV2 to TRBJ1-5; 8 bases align to TRBD1. This CDR3 comprises 14 residues. The germline V gene encodes CDR1 SNHLY and CDR2 FYNNEI. V lost 4 bases and J lost 10; bases outside the gene matches: 9.

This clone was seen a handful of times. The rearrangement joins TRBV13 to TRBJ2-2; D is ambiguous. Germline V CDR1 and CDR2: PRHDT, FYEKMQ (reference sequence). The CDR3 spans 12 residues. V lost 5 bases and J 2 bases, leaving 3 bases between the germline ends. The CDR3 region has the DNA TGTGCCAGCAGCCAAAACACCGGGGAGCTGTTTTTT. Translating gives CASSQNTGELFF.

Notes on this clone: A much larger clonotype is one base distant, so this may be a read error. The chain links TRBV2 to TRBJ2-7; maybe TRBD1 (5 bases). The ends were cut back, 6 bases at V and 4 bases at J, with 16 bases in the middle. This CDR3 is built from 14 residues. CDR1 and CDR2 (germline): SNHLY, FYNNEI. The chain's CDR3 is CASRRVTEDYEQYF. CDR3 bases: TGTGCCAGCAGAAGAGTGACAGAAGATTACGAGCAGTACTTC.

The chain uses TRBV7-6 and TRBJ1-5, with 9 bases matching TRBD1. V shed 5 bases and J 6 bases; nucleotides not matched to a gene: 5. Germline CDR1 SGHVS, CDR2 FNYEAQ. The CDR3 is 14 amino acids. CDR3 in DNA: TGTGCCAGCAGCCCGGGACAGGGAACTCAGCCCCAGCATTTT. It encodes CASSPGQGTQPQHF. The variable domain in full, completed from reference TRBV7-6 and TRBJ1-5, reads GAGVSQSPRYKVTKRGQDVALRCDPISGHVSLYWYRQALGQGPEFLTYFNYEAQQDKSGLPNDRFSAERPEGSISTLTIQRTEQRDSAMYRCASSPGQGTQPQHFGDGTRLSIL.

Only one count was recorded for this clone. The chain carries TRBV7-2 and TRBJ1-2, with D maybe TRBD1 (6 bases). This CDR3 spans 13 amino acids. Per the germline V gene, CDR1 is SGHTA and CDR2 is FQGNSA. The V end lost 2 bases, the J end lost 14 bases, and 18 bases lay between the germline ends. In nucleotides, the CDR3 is TGTGCCAGCAGCTTAACGGGGGACACCGCGCTAACCTTC. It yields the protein CASSLTGDTALTF.

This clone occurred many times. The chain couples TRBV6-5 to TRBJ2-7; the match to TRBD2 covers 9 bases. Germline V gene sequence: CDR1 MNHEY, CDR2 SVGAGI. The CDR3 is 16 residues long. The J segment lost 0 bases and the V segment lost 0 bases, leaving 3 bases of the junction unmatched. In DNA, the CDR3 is TGTGCCAGCAGTTACTCTAGCGGGAGTAGCTCCTACGAGCAGTACTTC. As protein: CASSYSSGSSSYEQYF.

The CDR3 loop reads CASSIGNRAGYYEQYF. In DNA form, the CDR3 reads TGTGCCAGTAGTATAGGGAACAGAGCGGGTTACTACGAGCAGTACTTC. The gene calls are TRBV19 and TRBJ2-7, with a tentative D call TRBD2 (6 bases). V lost 1 base and J 3 bases, leaving 16 bases between the germline ends. The CDR3 is made up of 16 amino acids. CDR1 and CDR2 (germline): LNHDA, SQIVND (reference sequence).

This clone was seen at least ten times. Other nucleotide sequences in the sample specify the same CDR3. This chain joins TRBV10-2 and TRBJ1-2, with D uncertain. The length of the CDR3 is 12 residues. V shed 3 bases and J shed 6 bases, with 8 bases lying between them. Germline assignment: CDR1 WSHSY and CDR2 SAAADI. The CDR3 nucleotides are TGCGCCAGCAGTGAACAGAACAATGGCTACACCTTC. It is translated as CASSEQNNGYTF.

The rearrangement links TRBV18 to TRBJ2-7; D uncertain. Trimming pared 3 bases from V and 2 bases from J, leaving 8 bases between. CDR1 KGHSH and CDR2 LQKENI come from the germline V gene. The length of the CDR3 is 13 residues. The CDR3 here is CASSPSSPYEQYF. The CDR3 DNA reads TGTGCCAGCTCACCCAGCAGTCCCTACGAGCAGTACTTC.